Listed below are T cell receptor beta chains from one sample, sequenced in a study of OX40 agonist ivuxolimab in advanced cancers. The data were produced by immunoSEQ multiplex PCR, yet TCRdb's version contains in-frame clones alone and is incomplete. Of around 26,000 clones detected, approximately 80% appear once; the ten largest clones hold 20% to 25%. The sequencing here drew on CD4+ or CD8+ T cells sorted from blood, taken in a trial of the OX40 agonist ivuxolimab. All receptors derive from an adult with an advanced solid tumor such as melanoma, head and neck, liver or kidney cancer. CDR3s include the opening cysteine and the closing phenylalanine or tryptophan. A D gene is named only where the DNA matches it firmly. The size field is filled for only some rows; it gives once, few, many or a size class.

. TRBJ2-1 . TRBV6-4 TGTGCCAGCAGTGACTCGAATTCAGGCCACAATGAGCAGTTCTTC CASSDSNSGHNEQFF
. TRBJ1-1 . TRBV4-1 TGCGCCAGCAAATGGGGATCCCAAGGGGAAGCTTTCTTT CASKWGSQGEAFF
TRBD2 TRBJ2-1 . TRBV14 TGTGCCAGCAGCCAATCAAAAGGACTAGCGGGAGAAGGTGAGCAGTTCTTC CASSQSKGLAGEGEQFF
TRBD1 TRBJ1-4 . TRBV19 TGTGCCAGTAGTAACAGGGGTACTAATGAAAAACTGTTTTTT CASSNRGTNEKLFF
. TRBJ1-2 . TRBV7-4 TGTGCCAGCAGCCAAAGCCCTCAGGGGAACTATGGCTACACCTTC CASSQSPQGNYGYTF
. TRBJ2-5 . TRBV5-4 TGTGCCAGCAGGTCTGGGGGAGGTCAAGAGACCCAGTACTTC CASRSGGGQETQYF
. TRBJ1-1 . TRBV19 TGTGCCAGTAGTATGGATAACTTGAACACTGAAGCTTTCTTT CASSMDNLNTEAFF
TRBD2 TRBJ2-5 . TRBV27 TGTGCCAGCAGTCCAGAGACTAGCGGAGAGACCCAGTACTTC CASSPETSGETQYF
. TRBJ2-7 few TRBV4-1 TGCGCCAGCAGCCAAGAAGATAGAGTCAGCCAATACGAGCAGTACTTC CASSQEDRVSQYEQYF
. TRBJ2-7 . TRBV2 TGTGCCAGCAGTCCCCAGTACGAGCAGTACTTC CASSPQYEQYF
. TRBJ1-6 . TRBV5-6 TGTGCCAGCAGCCCTGGAACCCATTCACCCCTCCACTTT CASSPGTHSPLHF
. TRBJ2-7 . TRBV10-1 TGCGCCAGCAGTGAGTCTATAATCAAACCCCCCTACGAGCAGTACTTC CASSESIIKPPYEQYF
. TRBJ2-3 . TRBV2 TGTGCCAGCAGTGGCAGGGCTTCCACAGATACGCAGTATTTT CASSGRASTDTQYF
. TRBJ1-5 . TRBV4-1 TGCGCCAGCAGCCAAGGCTGGGTGAATCAGCCCCAGCATTTT CASSQGWVNQPQHF
TRBD2 TRBJ2-1 . TRBV9 TGTGCCAGCAGCGTCGAGGGACTAGCGGGCTCTGAGCAGTTCTTC CASSVEGLAGSEQFF
TRBD1 TRBJ1-1 . TRBV27 TGTGCCAGCCGAGCGACAGGGTGGAACACTGAAGCTTTCTTT CASRATGWNTEAFF
TRBD1 TRBJ2-7 . TRBV11-2 TGTGCCAGCAGCTTATTAGGAAAGGGACAGGGTTTATACGAGCAGTACTTC CASSLLGKGQGLYEQYF